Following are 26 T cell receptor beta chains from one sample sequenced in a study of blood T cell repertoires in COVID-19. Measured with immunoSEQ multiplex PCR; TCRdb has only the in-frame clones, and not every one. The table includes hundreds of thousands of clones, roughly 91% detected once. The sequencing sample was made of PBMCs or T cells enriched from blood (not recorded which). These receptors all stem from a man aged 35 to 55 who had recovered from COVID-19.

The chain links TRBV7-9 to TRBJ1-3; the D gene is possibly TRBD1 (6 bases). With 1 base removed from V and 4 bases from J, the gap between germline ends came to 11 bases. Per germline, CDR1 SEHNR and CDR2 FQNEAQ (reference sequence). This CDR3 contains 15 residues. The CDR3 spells CASSLVGGRGNTIYF. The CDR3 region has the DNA TGTGCCAGCAGCTTAGTCGGGGGGCGAGGAAACACCATATATTTT.

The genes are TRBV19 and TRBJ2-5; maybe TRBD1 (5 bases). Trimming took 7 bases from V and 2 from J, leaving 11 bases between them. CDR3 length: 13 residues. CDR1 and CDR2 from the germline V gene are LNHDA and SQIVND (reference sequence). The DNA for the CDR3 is TGTGCCAGTACTTGGGCAGGGCAAGAGACCCAGTACTTC. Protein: CASTWAGQETQYF.

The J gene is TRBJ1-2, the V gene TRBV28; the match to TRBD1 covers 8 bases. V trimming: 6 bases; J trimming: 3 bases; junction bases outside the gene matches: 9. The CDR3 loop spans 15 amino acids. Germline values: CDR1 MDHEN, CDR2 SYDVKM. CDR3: CASSLQGARYYGYTF. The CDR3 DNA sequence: TGTGCCAGCAGCCTGCAGGGGGCGCGTTACTATGGCTACACCTTC.

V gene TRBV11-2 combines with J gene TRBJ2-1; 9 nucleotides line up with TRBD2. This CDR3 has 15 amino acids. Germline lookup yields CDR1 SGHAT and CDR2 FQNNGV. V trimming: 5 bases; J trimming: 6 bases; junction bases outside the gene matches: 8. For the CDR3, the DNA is TGTGCCAGCAGCCAAATGGGACTAGCTAGCAATGAGCAGTTCTTC. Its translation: CASSQMGLASNEQFF.

CDR3 protein: CASSSLPSYNEQFF. DNA for the CDR3: TGTGCCAGCAGCTCCCTTCCCTCCTACAATGAGCAGTTCTTC. The V and J genes are TRBV3-1 (or the pseudogene TRBV3-2) and TRBJ2-1; D is undetermined. This CDR3 region has 14 residues. V was trimmed by 5 bases and J by 0 bases, leaving 8 bases between them. The V gene's germline CDR1 is LGHDT and CDR2 YNNKEL (reference sequence).

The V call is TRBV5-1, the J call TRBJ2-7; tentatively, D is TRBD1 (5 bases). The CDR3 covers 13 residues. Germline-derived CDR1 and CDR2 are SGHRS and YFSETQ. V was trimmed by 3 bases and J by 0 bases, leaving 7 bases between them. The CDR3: CASSSDSSYEQYF. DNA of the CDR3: TGCGCCAGCAGCTCTGACAGCTCCTACGAGCAGTACTTC.

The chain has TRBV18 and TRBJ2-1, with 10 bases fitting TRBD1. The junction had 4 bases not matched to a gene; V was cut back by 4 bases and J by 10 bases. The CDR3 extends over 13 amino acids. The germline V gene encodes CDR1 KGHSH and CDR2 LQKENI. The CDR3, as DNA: TGTGCCAGCTCACTGGACAGGGGGAACGAGCAGTTCTTC. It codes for CASSLDRGNEQFF.

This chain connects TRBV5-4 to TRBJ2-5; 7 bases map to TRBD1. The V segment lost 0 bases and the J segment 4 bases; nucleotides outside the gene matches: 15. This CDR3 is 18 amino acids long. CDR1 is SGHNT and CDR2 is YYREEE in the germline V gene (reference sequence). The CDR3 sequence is CASSLERGLGVVVETQYF. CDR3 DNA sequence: TGTGCCAGCAGCTTGGAAAGGGGGCTAGGCGTTGTTGTAGAGACCCAGTACTTC.

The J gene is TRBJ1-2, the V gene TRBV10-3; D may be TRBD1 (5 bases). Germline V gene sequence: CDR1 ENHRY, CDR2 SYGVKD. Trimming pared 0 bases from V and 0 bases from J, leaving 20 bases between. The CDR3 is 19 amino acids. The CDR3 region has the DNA TGTGCCATCAGTGAGTCTCCCGCCAGGGTCCGGTCCCCTAACTATGGCTACACCTTC. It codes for CAISESPARVRSPNYGYTF.

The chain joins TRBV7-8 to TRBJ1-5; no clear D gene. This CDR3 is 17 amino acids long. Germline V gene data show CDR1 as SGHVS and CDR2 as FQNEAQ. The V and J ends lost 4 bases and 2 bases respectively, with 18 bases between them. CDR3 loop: CASSSRRGGKGNQPQHF. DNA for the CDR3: TGTGCCAGCAGCTCCAGACGGGGAGGGAAGGGCAATCAGCCCCAGCATTTT. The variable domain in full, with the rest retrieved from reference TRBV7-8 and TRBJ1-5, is GAGVSQSPRYKVAKRGQDVALRCDPISGHVSLFWYQQALGQGPEFLTYFQNEAQLDKSGLPSDRFFAERPEGSVSTLKIQRTQQEDSAVYLCASSSRRGGKGNQPQHFGDGTRLSIL.

As DNA, the CDR3 is TGTGCCAGCAGCCCCAACGGGGTGTACAATGAGCAGTTCTTC. This gives the protein CASSPNGVYNEQFF. This chain uses TRBV7-3 with TRBJ2-1, with a tentative D call TRBD2 (5 bases). The CDR3 totals 14 residues. Germline assignment: CDR1 SGHTA and CDR2 FQGTGA. The V gene lost 5 bases and the J gene lost 4 bases, with 12 bases spanning the gap.

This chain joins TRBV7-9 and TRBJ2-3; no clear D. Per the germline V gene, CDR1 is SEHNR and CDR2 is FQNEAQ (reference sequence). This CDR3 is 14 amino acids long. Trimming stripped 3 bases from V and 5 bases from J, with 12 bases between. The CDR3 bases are TGTGCCAGCAGCTTGCGAGGCACCGGAGATACGCAGTATTTT. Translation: CASSLRGTGDTQYF.

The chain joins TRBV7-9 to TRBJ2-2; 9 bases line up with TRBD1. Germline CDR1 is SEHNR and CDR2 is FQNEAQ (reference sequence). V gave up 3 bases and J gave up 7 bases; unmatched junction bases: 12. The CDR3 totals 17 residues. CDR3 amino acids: CASSFGGQGIAHGELFF. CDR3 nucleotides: TGTGCCAGCAGCTTTGGGGGACAGGGAATTGCACACGGGGAGCTGTTTTTT.

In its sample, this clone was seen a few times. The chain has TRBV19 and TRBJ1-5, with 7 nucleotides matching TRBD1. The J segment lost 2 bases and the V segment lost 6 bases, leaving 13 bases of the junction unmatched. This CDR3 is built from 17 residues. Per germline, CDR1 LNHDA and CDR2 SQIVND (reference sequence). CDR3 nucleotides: TGTGCCAGTAGGAGGACTGTCGGGACAGTCGGCAATCAGCCCCAGCATTTT. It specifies CASRRTVGTVGNQPQHF.

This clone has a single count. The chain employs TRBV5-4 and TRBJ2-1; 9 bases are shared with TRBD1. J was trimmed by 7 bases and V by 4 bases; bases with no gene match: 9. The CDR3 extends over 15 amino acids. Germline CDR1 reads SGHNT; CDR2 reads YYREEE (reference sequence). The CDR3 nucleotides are TGTGCCAGCAGCCCGGACAGGGGCATTCTAAATGAGCAGTTCTTC. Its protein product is CASSPDRGILNEQFF.

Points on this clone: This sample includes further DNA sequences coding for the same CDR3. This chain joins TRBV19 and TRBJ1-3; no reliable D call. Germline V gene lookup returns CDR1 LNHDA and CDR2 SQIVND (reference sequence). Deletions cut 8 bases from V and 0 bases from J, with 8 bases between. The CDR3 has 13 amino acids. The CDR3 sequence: CASSTGSGNTIYF. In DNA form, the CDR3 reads TGTGCCAGTTCTACGGGCTCTGGAAACACCATATATTTT.

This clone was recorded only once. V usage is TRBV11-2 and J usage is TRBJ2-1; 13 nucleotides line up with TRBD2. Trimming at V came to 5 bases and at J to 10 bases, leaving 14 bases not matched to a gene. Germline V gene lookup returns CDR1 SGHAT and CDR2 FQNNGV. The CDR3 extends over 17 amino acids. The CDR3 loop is CASSPAGTSGGAGEQFF. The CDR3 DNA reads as TGTGCCAGCAGCCCCGCGGGAACTAGCGGGGGGGCTGGGGAGCAGTTCTTC.

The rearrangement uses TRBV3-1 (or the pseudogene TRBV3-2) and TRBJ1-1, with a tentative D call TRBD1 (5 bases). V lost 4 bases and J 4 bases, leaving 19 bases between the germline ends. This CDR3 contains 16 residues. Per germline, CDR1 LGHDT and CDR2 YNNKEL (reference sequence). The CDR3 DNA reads TGTGCCAGCAGCCGCGACGGACGGACGGGGGGCACTGAAGCTTTCTTT. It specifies CASSRDGRTGGTEAFF.

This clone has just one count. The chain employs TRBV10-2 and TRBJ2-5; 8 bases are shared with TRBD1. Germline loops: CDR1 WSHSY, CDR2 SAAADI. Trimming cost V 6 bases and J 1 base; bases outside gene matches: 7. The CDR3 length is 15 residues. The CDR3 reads CASSATGTGQETQYF. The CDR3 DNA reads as TGCGCCAGCAGCGCTACTGGGACAGGCCAAGAGACCCAGTACTTC.

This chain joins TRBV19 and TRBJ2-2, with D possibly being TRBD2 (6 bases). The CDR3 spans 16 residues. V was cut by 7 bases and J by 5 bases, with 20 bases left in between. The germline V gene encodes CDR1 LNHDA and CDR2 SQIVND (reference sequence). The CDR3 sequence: CASKPAGEVRTGELFF. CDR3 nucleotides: TGTGCCAGTAAACCGGCCGGGGAGGTTAGAACCGGGGAGCTGTTTTTT.

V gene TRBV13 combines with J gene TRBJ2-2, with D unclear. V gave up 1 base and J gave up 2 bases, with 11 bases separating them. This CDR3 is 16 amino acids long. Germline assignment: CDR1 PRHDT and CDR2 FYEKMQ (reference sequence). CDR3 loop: CASSLVWQTNTGELFF. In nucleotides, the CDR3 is TGTGCCAGCAGCTTAGTTTGGCAGACTAACACCGGGGAGCTGTTTTTT.

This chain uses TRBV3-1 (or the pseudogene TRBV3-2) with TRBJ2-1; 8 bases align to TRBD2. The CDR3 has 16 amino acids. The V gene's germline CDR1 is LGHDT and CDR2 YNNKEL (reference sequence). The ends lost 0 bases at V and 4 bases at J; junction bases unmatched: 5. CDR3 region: CASSQDISGDYNEQFF. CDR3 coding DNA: TGTGCCAGCAGCCAAGATATTAGCGGGGATTACAATGAGCAGTTCTTC.

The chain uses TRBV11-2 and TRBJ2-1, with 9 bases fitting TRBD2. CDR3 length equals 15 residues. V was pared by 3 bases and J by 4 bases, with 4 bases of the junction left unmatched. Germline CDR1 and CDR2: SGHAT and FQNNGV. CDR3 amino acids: CASSLGGGAYNEQFF. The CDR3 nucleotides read TGTGCCAGCAGCTTGGGCGGGGGGGCTTACAATGAGCAGTTCTTC.

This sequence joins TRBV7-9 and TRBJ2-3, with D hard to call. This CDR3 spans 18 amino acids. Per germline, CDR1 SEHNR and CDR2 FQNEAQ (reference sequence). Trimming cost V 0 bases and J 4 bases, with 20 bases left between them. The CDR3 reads CASSLAYAVRQGADTQYF. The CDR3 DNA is TGTGCCAGCAGCTTAGCGTATGCAGTCAGGCAAGGTGCAGATACGCAGTATTTT.

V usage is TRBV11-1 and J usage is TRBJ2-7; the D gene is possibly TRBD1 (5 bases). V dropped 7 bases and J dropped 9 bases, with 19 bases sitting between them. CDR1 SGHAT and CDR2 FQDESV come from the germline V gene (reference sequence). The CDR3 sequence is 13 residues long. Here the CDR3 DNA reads TGTGCCAGCACCAAAGGGGCCTCACCGTGGCAGTACTTC. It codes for CASTKGASPWQYF.

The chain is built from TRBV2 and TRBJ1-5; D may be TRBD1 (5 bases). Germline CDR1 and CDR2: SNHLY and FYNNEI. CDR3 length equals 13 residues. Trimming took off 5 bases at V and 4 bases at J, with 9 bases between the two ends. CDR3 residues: CASSTGLNQPQHF. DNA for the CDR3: TGTGCCAGCAGTACGGGACTTAATCAGCCCCAGCATTTT. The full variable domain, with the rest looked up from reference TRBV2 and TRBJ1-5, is EPEVTQTPSHQVTQMGQEVILRCVPISNHLYFYWYRQILGQKVEFLVSFYNNEISEKSEIFDDQFSVERPDGSNFTLKIRSTKLEDSAMYFCASSTGLNQPQHFGDGTRLSIL.